The present T cell receptor (beta chain) was sequenced within a study of T cells after yellow fever vaccination. TCRdb independently ran MiXCR on the 5' RACE reads; one entry per CDR3 protein. The table lists 29,000 or so distinct CDR3 sequences, about 5% of them singletons. Between the trimmed V and J ends, which lost 0 bases and 1 base, there was a span of 3 bases. Germline V gene data show CDR1 as SGHVS and CDR2 as FNYEAQ. There are 13 residues in the CDR3. This clonotype was counted many times. The source was CD8+ T cells sorted from PBMCs, collected 10 days after the yellow fever booster vaccination. The receptor was derived from a man aged 30 to 39 who received the YFV17D yellow fever vaccine. V gene TRBV7-6 combines with J gene TRBJ1-1; D unresolved. The CDR3 sequence is CASSLAGNTEAFF. CDR3 nucleotides: TGTGCCAGCAGCTTAGCTGGGAACACTGAAGCTTTCTTT.